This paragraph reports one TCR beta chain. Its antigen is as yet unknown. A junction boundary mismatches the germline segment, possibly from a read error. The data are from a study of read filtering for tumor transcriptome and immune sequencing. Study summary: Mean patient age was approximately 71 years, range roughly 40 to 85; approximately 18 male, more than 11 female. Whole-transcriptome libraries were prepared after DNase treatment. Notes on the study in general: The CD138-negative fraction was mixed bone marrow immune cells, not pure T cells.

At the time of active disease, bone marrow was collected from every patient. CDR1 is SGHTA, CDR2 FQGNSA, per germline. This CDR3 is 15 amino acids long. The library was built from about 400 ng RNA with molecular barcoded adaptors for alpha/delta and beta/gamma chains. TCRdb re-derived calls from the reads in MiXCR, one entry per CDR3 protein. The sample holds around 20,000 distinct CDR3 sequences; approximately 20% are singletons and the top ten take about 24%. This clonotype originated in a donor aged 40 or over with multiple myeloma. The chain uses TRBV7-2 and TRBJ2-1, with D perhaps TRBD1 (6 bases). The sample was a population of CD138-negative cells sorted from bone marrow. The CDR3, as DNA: TGTGCCGGCAGCCCCAGGGGACACATATACAATGAGCAGTTCTTC. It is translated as CAGSPRGHIYNEQFF.